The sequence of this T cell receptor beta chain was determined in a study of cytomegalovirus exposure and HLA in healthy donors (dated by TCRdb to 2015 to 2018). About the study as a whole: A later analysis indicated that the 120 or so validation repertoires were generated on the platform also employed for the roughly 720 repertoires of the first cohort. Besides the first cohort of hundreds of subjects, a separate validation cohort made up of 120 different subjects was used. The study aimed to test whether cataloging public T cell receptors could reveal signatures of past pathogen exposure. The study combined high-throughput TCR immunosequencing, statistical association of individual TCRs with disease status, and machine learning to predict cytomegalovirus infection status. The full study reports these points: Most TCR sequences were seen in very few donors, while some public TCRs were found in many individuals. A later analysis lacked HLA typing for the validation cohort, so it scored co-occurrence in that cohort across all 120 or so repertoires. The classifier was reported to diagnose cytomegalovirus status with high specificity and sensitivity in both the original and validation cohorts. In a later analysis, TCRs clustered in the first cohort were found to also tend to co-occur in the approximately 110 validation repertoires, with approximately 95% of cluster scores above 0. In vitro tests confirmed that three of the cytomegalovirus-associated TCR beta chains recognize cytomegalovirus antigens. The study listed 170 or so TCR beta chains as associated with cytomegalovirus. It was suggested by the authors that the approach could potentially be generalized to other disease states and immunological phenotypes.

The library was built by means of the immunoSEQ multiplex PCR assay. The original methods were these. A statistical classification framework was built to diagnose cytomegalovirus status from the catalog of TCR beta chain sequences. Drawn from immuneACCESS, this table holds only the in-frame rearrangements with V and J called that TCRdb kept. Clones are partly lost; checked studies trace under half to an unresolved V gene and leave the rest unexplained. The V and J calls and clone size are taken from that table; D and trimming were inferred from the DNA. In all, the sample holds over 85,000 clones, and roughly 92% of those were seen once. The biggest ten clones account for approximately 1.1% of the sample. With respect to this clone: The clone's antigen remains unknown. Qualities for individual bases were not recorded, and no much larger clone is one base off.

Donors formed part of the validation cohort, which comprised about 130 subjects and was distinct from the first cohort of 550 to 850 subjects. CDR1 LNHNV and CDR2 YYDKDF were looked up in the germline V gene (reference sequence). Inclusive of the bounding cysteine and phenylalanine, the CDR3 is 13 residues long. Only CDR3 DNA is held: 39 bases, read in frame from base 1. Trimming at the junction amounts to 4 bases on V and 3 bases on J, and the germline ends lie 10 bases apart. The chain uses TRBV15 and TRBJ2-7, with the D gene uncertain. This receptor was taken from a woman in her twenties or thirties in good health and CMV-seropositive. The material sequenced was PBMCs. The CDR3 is CATSTQYNYEQYF. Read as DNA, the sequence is TGTGCCACCAGCACCCAGTACAACTACGAGCAGTACTTC.